These 3 T cell receptor beta chains originate from one sample sequenced in a study of cytomegalovirus exposure and HLA in healthy donors. Both 60 Vbeta primers and 13 Jbeta primers went into the PCR. Some clones are missing from TCRdb's copy, which holds only in-frame ones; the method was immunoSEQ multiplex PCR. This sample lists tens of thousands of clones; its ten largest clones have approximately 6%. Sample: PBMCs. These TCRs come from a girl between 5 and 17 years old in good health and CMV-seropositive.

The rearrangement links TRBV28 to TRBJ2-2; TRBD2 is a possible D gene (5 bases). V was clipped by 5 bases and J by 7 bases, with 23 bases between them. The CDR3 is 17 amino acids. CDR1 and CDR2 (germline): MDHEN, SYDVKM. This CDR3 reads CASSPLDRDGWVGELFF. CDR3 nucleotides: TGTGCCAGCAGTCCTTTGGACCGGGATGGATGGGTCGGGGAGCTGTTTTTT.

The chain is built from TRBV9 and TRBJ2-3; D is possibly TRBD2 (5 bases). Per germline, CDR1 SGDLS and CDR2 YYNGEE. The CDR3 consists of 15 residues. V gave up 4 bases and J gave up 2 bases, with 14 bases separating them. The CDR3 is CASSFSDGDTDTQYF. CDR3 bases: TGTGCCAGCAGCTTTAGCGACGGTGACACAGATACGCAGTATTTT.

The V call is TRBV5-6, the J call TRBJ2-5; the D is unclear. The germline CDR1 and CDR2 sequences are SGHDT and YYEEEE. CDR3 length: 14 amino acids. Trimming removed 2 bases at V and 4 bases at J, with 12 bases between. The CDR3 region is CASSFPTVAETQYF. The CDR3 DNA follows: TGTGCCAGCAGCTTCCCGACTGTAGCAGAGACCCAGTACTTC. Full variable domain (remainder filled in from reference TRBV5-6 and TRBJ2-5): DAGVTQSPTHLIKTRGQQVTLRCSPKSGHDTVSWYQQALGQGPQFIFQYYEEEERQRGNFPDRFSGHQFPNYSSELNVNALLLGDSALYLCASSFPTVAETQYFGPGTRLLVL.